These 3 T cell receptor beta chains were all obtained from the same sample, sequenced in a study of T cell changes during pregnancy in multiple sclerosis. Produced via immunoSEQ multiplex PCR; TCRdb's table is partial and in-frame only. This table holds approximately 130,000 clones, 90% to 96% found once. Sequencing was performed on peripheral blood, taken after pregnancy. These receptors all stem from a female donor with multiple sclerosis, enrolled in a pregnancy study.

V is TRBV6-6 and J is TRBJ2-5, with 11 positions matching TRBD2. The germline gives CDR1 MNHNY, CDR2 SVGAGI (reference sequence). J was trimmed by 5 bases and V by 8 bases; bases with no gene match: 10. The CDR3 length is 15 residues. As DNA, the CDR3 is TGTGCCAGCCGACTTAGCGGGAGGGGAATGGAGACCCAGTACTTC. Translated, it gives CASRLSGRGMETQYF.

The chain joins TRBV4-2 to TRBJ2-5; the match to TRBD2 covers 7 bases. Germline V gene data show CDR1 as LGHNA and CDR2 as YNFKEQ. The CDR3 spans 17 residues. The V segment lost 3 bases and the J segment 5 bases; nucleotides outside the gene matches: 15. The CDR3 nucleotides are TGTGCCAGCAGCCAGGGTTTGAGACTAGCAAATCATGAGACCCAGTACTTC. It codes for CASSQGLRLANHETQYF.

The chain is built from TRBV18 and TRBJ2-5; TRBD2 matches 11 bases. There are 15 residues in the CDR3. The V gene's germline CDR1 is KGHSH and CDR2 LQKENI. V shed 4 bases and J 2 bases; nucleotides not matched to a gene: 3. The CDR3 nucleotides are TGTGCCAGCTCACTAGCGGGAGGGCTACAAGAGACCCAGTACTTC. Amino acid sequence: CASSLAGGLQETQYF.